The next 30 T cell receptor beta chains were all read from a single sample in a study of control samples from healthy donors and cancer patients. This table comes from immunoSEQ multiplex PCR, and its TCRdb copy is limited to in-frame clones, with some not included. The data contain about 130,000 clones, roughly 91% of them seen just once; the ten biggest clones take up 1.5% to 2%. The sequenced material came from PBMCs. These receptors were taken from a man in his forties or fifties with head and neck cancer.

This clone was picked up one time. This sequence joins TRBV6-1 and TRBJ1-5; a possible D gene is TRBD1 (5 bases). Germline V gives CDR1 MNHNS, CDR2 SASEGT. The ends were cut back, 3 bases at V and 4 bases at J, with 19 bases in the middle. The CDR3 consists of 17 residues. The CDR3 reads CASSDWGSARGNQPQHF. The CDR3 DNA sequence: TGTGCCAGCAGTGATTGGGGGTCCGCACGTGGAAATCAGCCCCAGCATTTT.

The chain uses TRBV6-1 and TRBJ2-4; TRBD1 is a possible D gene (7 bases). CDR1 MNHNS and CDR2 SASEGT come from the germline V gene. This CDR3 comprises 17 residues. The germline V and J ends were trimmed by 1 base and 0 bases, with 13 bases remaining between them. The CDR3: CASSEGTTGVAKNIQYF. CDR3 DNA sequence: TGTGCCAGCAGTGAAGGGACTACAGGGGTAGCCAAAAACATTCAGTACTTC.

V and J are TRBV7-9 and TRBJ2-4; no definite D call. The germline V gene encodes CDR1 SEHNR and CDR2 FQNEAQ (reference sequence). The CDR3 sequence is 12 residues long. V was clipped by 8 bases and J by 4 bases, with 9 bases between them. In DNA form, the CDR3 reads TGTGCCAGCGAAGGCAAAAAAAACATTCAGTACTTC. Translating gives CASEGKKNIQYF.

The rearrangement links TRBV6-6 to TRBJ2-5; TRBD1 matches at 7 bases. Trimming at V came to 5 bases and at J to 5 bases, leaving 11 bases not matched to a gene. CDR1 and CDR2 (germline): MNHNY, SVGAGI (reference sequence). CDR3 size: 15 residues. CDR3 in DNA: TGTGCCAGCAGTACTGGGACAGACCCCCGGGAGACCCAGTACTTC. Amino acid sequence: CASSTGTDPRETQYF.

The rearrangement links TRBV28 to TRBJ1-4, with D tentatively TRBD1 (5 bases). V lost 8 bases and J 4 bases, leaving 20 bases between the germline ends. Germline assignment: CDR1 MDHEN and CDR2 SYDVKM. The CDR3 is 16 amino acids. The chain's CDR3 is CASSGGGGISNEKLFF. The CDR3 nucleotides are TGTGCCAGCTCTGGGGGGGGAGGCATCAGTAATGAAAAACTGTTTTTT. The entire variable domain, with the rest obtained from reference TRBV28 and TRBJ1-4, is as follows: DVKVTQSSRYLVKRTGEKVFLECVQDMDHENMFWYRQDPGLGLRLIYFSYDVKMKEKGDIPEGYSVSREKKERFSLILESASTNQTSMYLCASSGGGGISNEKLFFGSGTQLSVL.

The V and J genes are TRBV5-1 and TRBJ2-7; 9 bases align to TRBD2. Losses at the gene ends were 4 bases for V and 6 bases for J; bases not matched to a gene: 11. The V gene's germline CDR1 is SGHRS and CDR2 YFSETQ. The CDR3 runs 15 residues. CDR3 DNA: TGCGCCAGCAGCCCCGGGGGGGGACTAGCTGGCGAGCAGTACTTC. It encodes CASSPGGGLAGEQYF. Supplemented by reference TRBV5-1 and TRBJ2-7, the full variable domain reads KAGVTQTPRYLIKTRGQQVTLSCSPISGHRSVSWYQQTPGQGLQFLFEYFSETQRNKGNFPGRFSGRQFSNSRSEMNVSTLELGDSALYLCASSPGGGLAGEQYFGPGTRLTVT.

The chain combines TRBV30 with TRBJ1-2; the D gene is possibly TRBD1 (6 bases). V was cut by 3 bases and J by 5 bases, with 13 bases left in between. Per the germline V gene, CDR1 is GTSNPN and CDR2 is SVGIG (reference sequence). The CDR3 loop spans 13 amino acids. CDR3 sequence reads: CAWRAAGAYGYTF. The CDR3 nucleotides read TGTGCCTGGAGGGCGGCGGGGGCTTATGGCTACACCTTC.

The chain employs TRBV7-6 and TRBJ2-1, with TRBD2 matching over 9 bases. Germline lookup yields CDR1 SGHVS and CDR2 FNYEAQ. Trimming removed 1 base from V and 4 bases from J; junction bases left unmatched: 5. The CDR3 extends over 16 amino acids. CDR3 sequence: CASSLGASGAYNEQFF. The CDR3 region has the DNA TGTGCCAGCAGCTTAGGGGCTAGCGGGGCTTACAATGAGCAGTTCTTC.

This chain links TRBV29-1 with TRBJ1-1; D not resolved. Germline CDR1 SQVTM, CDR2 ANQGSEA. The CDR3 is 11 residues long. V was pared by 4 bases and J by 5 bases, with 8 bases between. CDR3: CSVVRGTEAFF. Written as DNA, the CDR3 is TGCAGCGTTGTTCGGGGTACTGAAGCTTTCTTT.

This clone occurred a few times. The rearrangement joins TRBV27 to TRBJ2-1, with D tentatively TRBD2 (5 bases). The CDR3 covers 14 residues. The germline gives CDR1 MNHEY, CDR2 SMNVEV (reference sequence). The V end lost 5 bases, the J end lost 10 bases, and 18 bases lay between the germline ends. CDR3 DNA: TGTGCCAGCAGTCTTGGGTCCGGAGGCGGCGAGCAGTTCTTC. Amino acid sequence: CASSLGSGGGEQFF.

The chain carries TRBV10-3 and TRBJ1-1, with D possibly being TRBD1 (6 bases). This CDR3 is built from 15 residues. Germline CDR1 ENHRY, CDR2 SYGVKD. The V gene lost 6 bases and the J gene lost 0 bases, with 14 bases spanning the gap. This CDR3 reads CAIRPQGRMNTEAFF. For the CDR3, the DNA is TGTGCCATCAGGCCCCAGGGGAGGATGAACACTGAAGCTTTCTTT.

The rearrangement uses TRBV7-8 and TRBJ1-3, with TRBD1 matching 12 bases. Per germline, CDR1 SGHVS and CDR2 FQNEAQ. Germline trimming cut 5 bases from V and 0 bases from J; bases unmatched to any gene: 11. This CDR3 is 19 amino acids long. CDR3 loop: CASSPAGTGGRSSGNTIYF. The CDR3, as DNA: TGTGCCAGCAGCCCTGCCGGGACAGGGGGCCGAAGCTCTGGAAACACCATATATTTT.

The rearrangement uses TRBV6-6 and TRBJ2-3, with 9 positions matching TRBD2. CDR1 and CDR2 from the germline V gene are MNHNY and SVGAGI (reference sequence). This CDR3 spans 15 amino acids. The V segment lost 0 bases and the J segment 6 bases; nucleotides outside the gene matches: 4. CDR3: CASSYSRRGGDTQYF. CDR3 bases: TGTGCCAGCAGTTACTCGAGGCGGGGGGGTGATACGCAGTATTTT.

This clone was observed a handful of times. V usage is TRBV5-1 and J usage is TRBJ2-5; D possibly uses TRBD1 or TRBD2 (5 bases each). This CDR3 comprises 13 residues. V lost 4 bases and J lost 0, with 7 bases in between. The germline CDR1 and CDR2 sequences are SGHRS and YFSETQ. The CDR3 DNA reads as TGCGCCAGCAGCCGGGGACACCAAGAGACCCAGTACTTC. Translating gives CASSRGHQETQYF.

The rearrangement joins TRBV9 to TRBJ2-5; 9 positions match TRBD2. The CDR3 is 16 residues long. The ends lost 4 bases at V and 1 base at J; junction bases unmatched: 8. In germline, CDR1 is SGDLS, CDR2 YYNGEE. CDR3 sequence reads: CASSPPSGGFQETQYF. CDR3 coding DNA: TGTGCCAGCAGCCCTCCCAGCGGGGGGTTCCAAGAGACCCAGTACTTC.

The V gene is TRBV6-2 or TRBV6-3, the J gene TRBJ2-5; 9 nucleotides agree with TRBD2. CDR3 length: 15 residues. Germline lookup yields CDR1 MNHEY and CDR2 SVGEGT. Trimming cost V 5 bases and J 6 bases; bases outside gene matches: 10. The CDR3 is CASSLSGGNLKTQYF. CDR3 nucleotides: TGTGCCAGCAGTCTCAGCGGGGGGAACCTGAAGACCCAGTACTTC.

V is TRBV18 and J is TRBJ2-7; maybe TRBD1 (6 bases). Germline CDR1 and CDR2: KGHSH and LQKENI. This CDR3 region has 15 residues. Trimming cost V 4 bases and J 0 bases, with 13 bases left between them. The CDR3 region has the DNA TGTGCCAGCTCACTCGACAGGACCTCCTCCTACGAGCAGTACTTC. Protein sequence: CASSLDRTSSYEQYF.

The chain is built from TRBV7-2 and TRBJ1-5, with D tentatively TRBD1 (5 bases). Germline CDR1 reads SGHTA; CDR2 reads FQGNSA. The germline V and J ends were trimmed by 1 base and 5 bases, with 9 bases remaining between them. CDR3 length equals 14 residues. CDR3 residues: CASSLDQGDQPQHF. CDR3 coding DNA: TGTGCCAGCAGCTTAGATCAGGGAGATCAGCCCCAGCATTTT.

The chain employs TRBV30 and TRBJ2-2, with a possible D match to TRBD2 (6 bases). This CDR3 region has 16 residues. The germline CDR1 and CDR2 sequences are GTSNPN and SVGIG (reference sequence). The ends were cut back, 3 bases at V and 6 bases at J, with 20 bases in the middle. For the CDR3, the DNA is TGTGCCTGGAGCGGACGGGGCAGCCCGGGGGCCGGGGAGCTGTTTTTT. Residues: CAWSGRGSPGAGELFF.

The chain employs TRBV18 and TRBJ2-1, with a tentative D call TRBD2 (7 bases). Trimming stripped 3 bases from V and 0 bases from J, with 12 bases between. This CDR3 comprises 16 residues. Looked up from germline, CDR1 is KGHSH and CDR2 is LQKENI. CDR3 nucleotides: TGTGCCAGCTCACCCCTGGGAGGGGGCTCCTACAATGAGCAGTTCTTC. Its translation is CASSPLGGGSYNEQFF.

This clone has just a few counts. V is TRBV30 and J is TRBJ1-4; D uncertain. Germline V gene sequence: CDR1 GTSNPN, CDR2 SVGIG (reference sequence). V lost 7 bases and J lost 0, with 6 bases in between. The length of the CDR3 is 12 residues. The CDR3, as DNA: TGTGCCTCCCGACCAACTAATGAAAAACTGTTTTTT. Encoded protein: CASRPTNEKLFF.

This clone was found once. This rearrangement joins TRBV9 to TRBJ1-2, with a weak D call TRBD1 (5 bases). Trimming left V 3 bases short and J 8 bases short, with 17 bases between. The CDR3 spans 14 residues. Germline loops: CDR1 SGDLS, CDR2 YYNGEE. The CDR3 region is CASSAGGNWGGYTF. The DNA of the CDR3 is TGTGCCAGCAGCGCGGGGGGAAATTGGGGAGGCTACACCTTC.

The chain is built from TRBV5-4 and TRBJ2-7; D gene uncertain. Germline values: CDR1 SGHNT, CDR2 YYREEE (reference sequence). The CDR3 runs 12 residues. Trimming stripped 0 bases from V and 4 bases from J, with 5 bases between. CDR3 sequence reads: CASSLEGYEQYF. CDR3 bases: TGTGCCAGCAGCTTGGAGGGTTACGAGCAGTACTTC.

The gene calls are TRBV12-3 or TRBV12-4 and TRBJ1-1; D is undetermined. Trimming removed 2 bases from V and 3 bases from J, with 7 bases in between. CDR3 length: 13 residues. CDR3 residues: CASSLTRDTEAFF. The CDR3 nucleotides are TGTGCCAGCAGTTTAACACGGGACACTGAAGCTTTCTTT.

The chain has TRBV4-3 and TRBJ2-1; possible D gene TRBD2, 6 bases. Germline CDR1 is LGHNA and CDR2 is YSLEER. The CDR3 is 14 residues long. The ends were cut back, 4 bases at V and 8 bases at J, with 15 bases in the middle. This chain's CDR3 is CASSRLTSFDEQFF. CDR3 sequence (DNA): TGCGCCAGCAGCCGCCTGACTAGTTTCGATGAGCAGTTCTTC.

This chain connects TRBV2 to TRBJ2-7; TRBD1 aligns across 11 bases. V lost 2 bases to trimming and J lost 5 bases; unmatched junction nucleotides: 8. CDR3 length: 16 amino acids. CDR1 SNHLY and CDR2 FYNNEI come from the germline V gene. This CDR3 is CASSELGQGAFDEQYF. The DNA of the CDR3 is TGTGCCAGCAGTGAACTAGGACAGGGGGCTTTCGACGAGCAGTACTTC. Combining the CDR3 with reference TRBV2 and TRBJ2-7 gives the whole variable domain EPEVTQTPSHQVTQMGQEVILRCVPISNHLYFYWYRQILGQKVEFLVSFYNNEISEKSEIFDDQFSVERPDGSNFTLKIRSTKLEDSAMYFCASSELGQGAFDEQYFGPGTRLTVT.

The CDR3 DNA sequence: TGTGCCAGCAGCCAAGTGCGGGACAGAAAAGAGACCCAGTACTTC. Residues: CASSQVRDRKETQYF. The genes are TRBV4-2 and TRBJ2-5; a possible D gene is TRBD1 (7 bases). Germline CDR1 LGHNA, CDR2 YNFKEQ. V lost 1 base and J 3 bases, leaving 12 bases between the germline ends. The CDR3 runs 15 residues.

CDR3 amino acids: CARAGRQLDSYNSPLHF. The CDR3 region has the DNA TGTGCCAGAGCGGGACGACAGCTCGACTCCTATAATTCACCCCTCCACTTT. The J gene is TRBJ1-6, the V gene TRBV5-3; D may be TRBD1 (5 bases). TRBV5-3 is noted as an ORF with a role that remains uncertain. V was pared by 7 bases and J by 0 bases, with 17 bases between. CDR3 length: 17 amino acids.

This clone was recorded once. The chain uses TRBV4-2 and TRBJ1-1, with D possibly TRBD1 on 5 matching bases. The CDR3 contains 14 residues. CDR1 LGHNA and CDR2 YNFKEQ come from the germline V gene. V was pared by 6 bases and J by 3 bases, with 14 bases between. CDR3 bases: TGTGCCAGCAGGACTGAGGGGAGGGACACTGAAGCTTTCTTT. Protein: CASRTEGRDTEAFF.

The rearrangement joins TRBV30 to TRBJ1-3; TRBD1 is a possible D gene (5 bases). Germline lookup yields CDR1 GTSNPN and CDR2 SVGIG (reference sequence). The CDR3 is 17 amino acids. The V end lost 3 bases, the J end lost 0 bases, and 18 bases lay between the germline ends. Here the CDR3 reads CAWSRLTGESSGNTIYF. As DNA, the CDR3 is TGTGCCTGGAGCAGACTTACAGGCGAGTCCTCTGGAAACACCATATATTTT.